This T cell receptor beta chain was identified during a study of shared T cell receptors in the human thymus (dated by TCRdb to about 2021). Study-wide context: The study examined how self-reactive, shared T-cell receptor alpha chains are generated in the human thymus.

The library was built by means of the immunoSEQ multiplex PCR assay. The table was pulled from immuneACCESS by TCRdb, which kept in-frame rearrangements only. Such tables lose some clones; where checked, under half of the loss comes from unresolved V genes, and the rest has no known cause. The sample table lists over 65,000 clones, about 96% of them with a count of one. Jointly, the top ten make up about 0.036% of the sample. V loses 6 bases at its end and J loses 12 bases; junction bases beyond the gene matches: 15. CDR1 and CDR2 are drawn from the germline V gene (reference sequence): MNHEY, SMNVEV. The CDR3 contains 15 residues, cysteine and phenylalanine counted. Just CDR3 DNA is preserved here, 45 bases in frame from base 1. This clone was detected only a few times. Its antigen is currently not known. Base qualities were left out, and no much larger clone turns up one base away.

This chain is built from TRBV27 and TRBJ2-1; TRBD2 aligns with 9 central bases. This sequence originates from a human donor. Sequenced material: thymocytes. The DNA reads as follows: TGTGCCAGCAGCACGCTAGCGGGGACTAACCCCCGGCAGTTCTTC. The translation is CASSTLAGTNPRQFF.